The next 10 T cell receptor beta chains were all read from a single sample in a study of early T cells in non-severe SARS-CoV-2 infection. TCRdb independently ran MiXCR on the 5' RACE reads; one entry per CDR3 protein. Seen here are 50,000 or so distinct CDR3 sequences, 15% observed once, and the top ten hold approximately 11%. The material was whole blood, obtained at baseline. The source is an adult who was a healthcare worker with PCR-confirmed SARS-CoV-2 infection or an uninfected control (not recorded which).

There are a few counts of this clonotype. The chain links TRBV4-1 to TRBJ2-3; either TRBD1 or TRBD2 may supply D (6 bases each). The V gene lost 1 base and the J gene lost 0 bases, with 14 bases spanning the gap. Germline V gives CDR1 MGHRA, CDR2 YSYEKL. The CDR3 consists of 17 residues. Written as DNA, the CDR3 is TGCGCCAGCAGCCAAGTTGGGGGGCCGTCTAGCACAGATACGCAGTATTTT. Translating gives CASSQVGGPSSTDTQYF.

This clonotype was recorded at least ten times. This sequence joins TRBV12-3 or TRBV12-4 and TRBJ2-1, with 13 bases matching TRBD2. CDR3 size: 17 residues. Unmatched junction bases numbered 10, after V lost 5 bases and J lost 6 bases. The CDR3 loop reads CASSPRTSGSIINEQFF. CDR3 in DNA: TGTGCCAGCAGTCCTCGGACTAGCGGGAGTATAATCAATGAGCAGTTCTTC.

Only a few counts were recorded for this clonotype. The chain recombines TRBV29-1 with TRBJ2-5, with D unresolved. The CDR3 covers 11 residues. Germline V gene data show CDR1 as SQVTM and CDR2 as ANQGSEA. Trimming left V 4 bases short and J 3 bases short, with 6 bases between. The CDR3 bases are TGCAGCGTTGTCGATAAAGAGACCCAGTACTTC. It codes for CSVVDKETQYF.

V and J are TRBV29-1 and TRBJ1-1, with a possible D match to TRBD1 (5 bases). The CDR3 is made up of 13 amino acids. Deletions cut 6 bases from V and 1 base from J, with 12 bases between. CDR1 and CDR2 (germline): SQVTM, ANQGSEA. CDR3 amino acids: CSVIGHANTEAFF. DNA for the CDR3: TGCAGCGTCATAGGACACGCGAACACTGAAGCTTTCTTT.

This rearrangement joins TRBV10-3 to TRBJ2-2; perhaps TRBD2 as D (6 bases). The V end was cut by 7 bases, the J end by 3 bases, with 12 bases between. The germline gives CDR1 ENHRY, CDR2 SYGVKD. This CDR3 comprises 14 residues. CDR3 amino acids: CAITVAEDTGELFF. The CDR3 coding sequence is TGTGCCATCACCGTAGCGGAGGACACCGGGGAGCTGTTTTTT.

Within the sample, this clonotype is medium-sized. CDR3 protein: CASSLGGHYEQYF. Written as DNA, the CDR3 is TGTGCCAGCAGCTTAGGCGGGCACTACGAGCAGTACTTC. The rearrangement uses TRBV7-8 and TRBJ2-7, with D possibly being TRBD2 (5 bases). Looked up from germline, CDR1 is SGHVS and CDR2 is FQNEAQ. CDR3 length equals 13 residues. The V and J ends lost 1 base and 3 bases respectively, with 7 bases between them.

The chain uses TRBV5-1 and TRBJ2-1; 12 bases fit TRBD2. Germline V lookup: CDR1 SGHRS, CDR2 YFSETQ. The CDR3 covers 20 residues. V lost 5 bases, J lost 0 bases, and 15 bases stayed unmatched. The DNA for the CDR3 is TGCGCCAGCAGTTACCGACCGGGACTAGCGGGCGCCAGCTCCTACAATGAGCAGTTCTTC. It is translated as CASSYRPGLAGASSYNEQFF. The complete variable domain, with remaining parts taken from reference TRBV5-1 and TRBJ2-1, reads KAGVTQTPRYLIKTRGQQVTLSCSPISGHRSVSWYQQTPGQGLQFLFEYFSETQRNKGNFPGRFSGRQFSNSRSEMNVSTLELGDSALYLCASSYRPGLAGASSYNEQFFGPGTRLTVL.

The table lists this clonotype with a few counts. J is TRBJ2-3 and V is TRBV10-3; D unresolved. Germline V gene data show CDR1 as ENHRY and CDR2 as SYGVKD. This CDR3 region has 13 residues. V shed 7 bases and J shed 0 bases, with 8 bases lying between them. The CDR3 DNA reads TGTGCCATCACCAGTCAAAGCACAGATACGCAGTATTTT. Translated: CAITSQSTDTQYF.

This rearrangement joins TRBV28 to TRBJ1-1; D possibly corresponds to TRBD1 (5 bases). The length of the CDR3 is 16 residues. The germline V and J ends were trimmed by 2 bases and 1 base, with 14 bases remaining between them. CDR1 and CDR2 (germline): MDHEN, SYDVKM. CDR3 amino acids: CASSLRRGLQNTEAFF. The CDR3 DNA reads TGTGCCAGCAGTTTACGGAGGGGCCTCCAGAACACTGAAGCTTTCTTT.

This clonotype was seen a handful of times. The CDR3 spells CAWRLTGGSYEQYF. The DNA of the CDR3 is TGTGCCTGGAGGCTGACAGGGGGCTCCTACGAGCAGTACTTC. The V gene is TRBV30, the J gene TRBJ2-7, with 9 bases that match TRBD1. The germline V gene has CDR1 GTSNPN and CDR2 SVGIG (reference sequence). CDR3 length: 14 residues. Unmatched junction bases numbered 3, after V lost 3 bases and J lost 0 bases.